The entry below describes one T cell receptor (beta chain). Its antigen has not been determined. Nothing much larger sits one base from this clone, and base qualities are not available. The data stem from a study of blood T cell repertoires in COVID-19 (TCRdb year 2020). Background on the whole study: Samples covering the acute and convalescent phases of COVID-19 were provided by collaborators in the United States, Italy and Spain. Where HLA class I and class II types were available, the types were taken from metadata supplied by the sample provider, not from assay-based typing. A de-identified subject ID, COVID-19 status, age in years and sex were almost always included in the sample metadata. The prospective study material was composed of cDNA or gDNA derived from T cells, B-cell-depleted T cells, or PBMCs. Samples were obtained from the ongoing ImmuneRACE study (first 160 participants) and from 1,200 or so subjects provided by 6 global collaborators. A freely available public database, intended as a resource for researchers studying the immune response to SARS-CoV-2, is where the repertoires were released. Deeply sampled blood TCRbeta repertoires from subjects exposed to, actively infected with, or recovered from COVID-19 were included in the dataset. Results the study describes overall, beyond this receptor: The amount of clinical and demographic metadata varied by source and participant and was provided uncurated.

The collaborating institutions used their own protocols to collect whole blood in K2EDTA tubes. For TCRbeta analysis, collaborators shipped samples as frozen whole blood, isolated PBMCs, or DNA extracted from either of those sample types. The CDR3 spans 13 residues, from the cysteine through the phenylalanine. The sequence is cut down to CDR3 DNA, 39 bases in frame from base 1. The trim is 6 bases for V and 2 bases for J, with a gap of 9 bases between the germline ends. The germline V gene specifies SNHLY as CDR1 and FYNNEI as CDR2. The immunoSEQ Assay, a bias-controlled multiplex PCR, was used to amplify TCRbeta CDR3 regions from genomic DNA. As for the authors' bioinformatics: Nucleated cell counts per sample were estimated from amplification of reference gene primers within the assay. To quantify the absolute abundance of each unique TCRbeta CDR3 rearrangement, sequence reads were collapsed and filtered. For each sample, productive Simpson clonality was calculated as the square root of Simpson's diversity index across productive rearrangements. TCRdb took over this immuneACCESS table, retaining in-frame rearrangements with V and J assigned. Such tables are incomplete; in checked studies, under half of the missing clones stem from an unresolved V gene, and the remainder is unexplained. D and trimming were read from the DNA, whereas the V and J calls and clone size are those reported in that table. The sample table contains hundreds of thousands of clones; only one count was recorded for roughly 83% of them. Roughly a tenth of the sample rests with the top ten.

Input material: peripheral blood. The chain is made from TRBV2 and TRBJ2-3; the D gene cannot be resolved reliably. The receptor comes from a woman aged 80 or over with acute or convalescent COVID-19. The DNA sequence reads TGTGCCAGCAGCCTCCTCTTCACAGATACGCAGTATTTT. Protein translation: CASSLLFTDTQYF. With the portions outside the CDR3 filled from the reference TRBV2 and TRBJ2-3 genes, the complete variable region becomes EPEVTQTPSHQVTQMGQEVILRCVPISNHLYFYWYRQILGQKVEFLVSFYNNEISEKSEIFDDQFSVERPDGSNFTLKIRSTKLEDSAMYFCASSLLFTDTQYFGPGTRLTVL.